These T cell receptor beta chains were read from a single sample in a study of cytomegalovirus exposure and HLA in healthy donors. The assay was immunoSEQ multiplex PCR, and TCRdb's table has in-frame clones only and misses some. This table holds some 150,000 clones, around 72% found once. Sequencing used PBMCs. The receptors derive from a man aged 45-65 years in good health and CMV-seropositive. The CDR3 runs from the conserved cysteine through the conserved F or W. D genes are given only for firm matches. Part of the rows lack a size; the others show once, few, many or a class for expanded clones.

cdr3_nt cdr3_aa v_call d_call clone_size j_call
TGCGCCAGCAGCTTGGCGGGGACTAACTATGGCTACACCTTC CASSLAGTNYGYTF TRBV5-1 . . TRBJ1-2
TGTGCCAGCAGTTGGAGCAGAAGCTCTGGAAACACCATATATTTT CASSWSRSSGNTIYF TRBV6-5 . . TRBJ1-3
TGTGCCAGTAGACAGGGGGTGGAAGATACGCAGTATTTT CASRQGVEDTQYF TRBV28 TRBD1 . TRBJ2-3
TGTGCCAGCAGCGCCGGACTAGCGGCGAACACCGGGGAGCTGTTTTTT CASSAGLAANTGELFF TRBV7-9 TRBD2 . TRBJ2-2
TGTGCCAGCAGCTCCACGGGACAGGGGAACACTGAAGCTTTCTTT CASSSTGQGNTEAFF TRBV5-4 TRBD1 . TRBJ1-1
TGTGCCAGCAGCGCACGGACAGGGAACACTGAAGCTTTCTTT CASSARTGNTEAFF TRBV5-5 TRBD1 . TRBJ1-1
TGTGCCAGCAGCTCAGACATCTCTGGAAACACCATATATTTT CASSSDISGNTIYF TRBV9 . . TRBJ1-3
TGTGCCAGCAGCCAAGACAGGTTCCGTGGCTACACCTTC CASSQDRFRGYTF TRBV2 . . TRBJ1-2
TGTGCCAGCAGCACGACAGGGGCGGCAGATACGCAGTATTTT CASSTTGAADTQYF TRBV7-9 TRBD1 . TRBJ2-3
TGTGCCAGCAGTTTGTCAGAGAACACTGAAGCTTTCTTT CASSLSENTEAFF TRBV27 . . TRBJ1-1
TGTGCCAGCAGTCGTCAGGACTCCTACTATGGCTACACCTTC CASSRQDSYYGYTF TRBV27 . . TRBJ1-2
TGTGCCAGCAGCTTAACCGGGGGGAGGGCGGGGAATGAGCAGTTCTTC CASSLTGGRAGNEQFF TRBV7-3 TRBD2 . TRBJ2-1
TGTGCCAGCAGCCCCGACAGGGCGGGGACCTACGAGCAGTACTTC CASSPDRAGTYEQYF TRBV6-5 . few TRBJ2-7
TGCGCCAGCAGCTTCGGGGGGGGCGTATACAATGAGCAGTTCTTC CASSFGGGVYNEQFF TRBV5-1 TRBD2 . TRBJ2-1
TGTGCCAGTAGTATAAGGGGGGGGGTGAGCTCCTACGAGCAGTACTTC CASSIRGGVSSYEQYF TRBV19 . . TRBJ2-7
TGTGCCAGCAGCTTGGGGGGCTGGGGTTATGGCTACACCTTC CASSLGGWGYGYTF TRBV5-6 . . TRBJ1-2
TGTGCCAGCAGCTCGGGACTAGCGGGAGGCGGGCAGTATTTT CASSSGLAGGGQYF TRBV7-3 TRBD2 . TRBJ2-3
TGTGCCAGCACCCGAGCGGGGCTAGCGGGATTACAGTTCTTC CASTRAGLAGLQFF TRBV7-2 TRBD2 . TRBJ2-1
TGTGCCAGCAGCTTGGGACTAGCTCTTCGTCAGTACTTC CASSLGLALRQYF TRBV7-2 TRBD2 . TRBJ2-5
TGTGCCAGCAGTTTATCCGGGACAGGGGCCTATGGCTACACCTTC CASSLSGTGAYGYTF TRBV28 TRBD1 . TRBJ1-2
TGCGCCAGCAGCTTGTGGGGGCTGGGAGATACGCAGTATTTT CASSLWGLGDTQYF TRBV5-1 . . TRBJ2-3
TGTGCCAGCAGCTTGGCCGATAGCGGGAGAATTGGCGAGCAGTACTTC CASSLADSGRIGEQYF TRBV5-6 TRBD2 once TRBJ2-7
TGCAGCGTAGGTCTGGGGGGAGAAGGCTACACCTTC CSVGLGGEGYTF TRBV29-1 . . TRBJ1-2
TGTGCCAGCAGCAGACCCAGGGGGGAAGAGACCCAGTACTTC CASSRPRGEETQYF TRBV25-1 . once TRBJ2-5
TGTGCTAGTGGTTTGGAACAGGGGCATGTTGGCTACACCTTC CASGLEQGHVGYTF TRBV12-5 TRBD1 . TRBJ1-2
TGTGCCAGCAGCTTAGGGGACCGGGAATACGAGCAGTACTTC CASSLGDREYEQYF TRBV13 . . TRBJ2-7
TGCAGCGTTGAAACAGCTAACTATGGCTACACCTTC CSVETANYGYTF TRBV29-1 . few TRBJ1-2
TGCGCCAGCAGCTTGACCCCGCCATCTAACGAGCAGTACTTC CASSLTPPSNEQYF TRBV5-1 . . TRBJ2-7
TGCGCCAGCGGATGGGGGGAGACTGAAGCCTTCTTT CASGWGETEAFF TRBV10-2 . . TRBJ1-1
TGCAGCGTTGAAGTGACAGGGGAGGAGCAGTACTTC CSVEVTGEEQYF TRBV29-1 TRBD1 . TRBJ2-7
TGTGCCAGTAGTCAGGAAGGTTTTCGATCCGCGGGGGGCTACACCTTC CASSQEGFRSAGGYTF TRBV19 . few TRBJ1-2
TGTGCCAGCAGCTTAGACCTGGGACATACGGAGACCCAGTACTTC CASSLDLGHTETQYF TRBV11-2 . . TRBJ2-5
TGTGCCAGCAGCGCTAGAAGCAACACCGGGGAGCTGTTTTTT CASSARSNTGELFF TRBV7-2 . . TRBJ2-2
TGTGCCAGCAGTGAAGAATGGACTAGCTGGTACGAGCAGTACTTC CASSEEWTSWYEQYF TRBV6-1 TRBD2 . TRBJ2-7
TGTGCCAGCAGCATGATAGGCAGACTTCTCACTGAAGCTTTCTTT CASSMIGRLLTEAFF TRBV5-6 . . TRBJ1-1
TGCAGCGTTGGAGGTCCTGAAAAACTGTTTTTT CSVGGPEKLFF TRBV29-1 . . TRBJ1-4
TGCGCCAGCAGCTTGCGATCGAGCGAGGGCGTACAGTTCTTC CASSLRSSEGVQFF TRBV5-1 . . TRBJ2-1
TGTGCCAGCAGTCCGCAGGGAAATCAGCCCCAGCATTTT CASSPQGNQPQHF TRBV7-2 . . TRBJ1-5
TGCGCCAGCAGGAGGACAGGGAACGAGCAGTACTTC CASRRTGNEQYF TRBV10-1 TRBD1 . TRBJ2-7
TGTGCCAGCAGCTTATCGCTCGCCGGCGAGCAGTACTTC CASSLSLAGEQYF TRBV13 . once TRBJ2-7
TGTGCCAGCAGCTTGGACAGGGCGAACGAGCAGTACTTC CASSLDRANEQYF TRBV5-4 . . TRBJ2-7
TGTGCCATCGGGCCAGAACAAGAGACCCAGTACTTC CAIGPEQETQYF TRBV10-3 . few TRBJ2-5
TGTGCCAGCAGCCTGGGACAGTTAGAGGGCTACACCTTC CASSLGQLEGYTF TRBV11-2 TRBD1 . TRBJ1-2
TGTGCCAGCAGTGAATGGGGGACAGGGTCTGGAAACACCATATATTTT CASSEWGTGSGNTIYF TRBV25-1 TRBD1 . TRBJ1-3
TGCGCCAGCAGCTTGGGGACAGGGAATGAAAAACTGTTTTTT CASSLGTGNEKLFF TRBV5-1 TRBD1 once TRBJ1-4
TGTGCCAGCACCACTGGGGGCAGCTCGACAGATACGCAGTATTTT CASTTGGSSTDTQYF TRBV5-4 . few TRBJ2-3
TGTGCCAGCACCTCAGGGGGCACTGAAGCTTTCTTT CASTSGGTEAFF TRBV6-5 TRBD1 few TRBJ1-1
TGTGCCAGCAGCGTAGAAGCGGGAAGGGGAGAGACCCAGTACTTC CASSVEAGRGETQYF TRBV9 TRBD2 . TRBJ2-5
TGTGCCAGTAGTAAGAGGGACAGGAATACCGGGGAGCTGTTTTTT CASSKRDRNTGELFF TRBV19 TRBD1 few TRBJ2-2